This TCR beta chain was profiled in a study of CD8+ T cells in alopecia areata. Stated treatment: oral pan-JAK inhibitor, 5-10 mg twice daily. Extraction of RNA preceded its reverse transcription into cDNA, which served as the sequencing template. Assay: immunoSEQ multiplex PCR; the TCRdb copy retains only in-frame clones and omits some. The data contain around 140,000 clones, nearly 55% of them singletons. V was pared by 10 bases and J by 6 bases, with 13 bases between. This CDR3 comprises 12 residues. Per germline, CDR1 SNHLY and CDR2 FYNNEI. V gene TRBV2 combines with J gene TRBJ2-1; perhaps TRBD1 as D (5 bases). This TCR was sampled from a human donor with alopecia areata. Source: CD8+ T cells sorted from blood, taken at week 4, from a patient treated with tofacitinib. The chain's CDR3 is CATPDTSNEQFF. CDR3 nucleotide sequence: TGTGCCACCCCGGACACTTCCAATGAGCAGTTCTTC.